Listed below are T cell receptor beta chains from one sample, sequenced in a study of blood T cell repertoires in COVID-19. Method: immunoSEQ multiplex PCR; TCRdb's copy keeps in-frame clones and lacks some. The sample includes 60,000 to 85,000 clones, roughly 80% of them seen just once. Sequenced input: peripheral blood. These receptors all stem from a man older than 75 with acute or convalescent COVID-19. Each CDR3 is given with its conserved first and last residue. D genes are given only for firm matches. Not all rows give a size; the values are once, few, many and, for expanded clones, a class.

D gene: -; clone size: -; J gene: TRBJ2-7; V gene: TRBV6-2/TRBV6-3; CDR3 protein: CASSPEFISYEQYF; CDR3 DNA: TGTGCCAGCAGTCCCGAGTTCATCTCCTACGAGCAGTACTTC
D gene: -; clone size: -; J gene: TRBJ1-2; V gene: TRBV19; CDR3 protein: CASTPSVGGMYGYTF; CDR3 DNA: TGTGCCAGTACTCCAAGTGTCGGGGGGATGTATGGCTACACCTTC
D gene: TRBD1; clone size: -; J gene: TRBJ1-3; V gene: TRBV5-6; CDR3 protein: CASSRQGSGNTIYF; CDR3 DNA: TGTGCCAGCAGCCGACAGGGATCTGGAAACACCATATATTTT
D gene: TRBD1; clone size: -; J gene: TRBJ1-2; V gene: TRBV10-3; CDR3 protein: CAKSPGQGGGYTF; CDR3 DNA: TGTGCCAAGTCGCCGGGACAGGGAGGAGGCTACACCTTC
D gene: TRBD2; clone size: -; J gene: TRBJ2-1; V gene: TRBV2; CDR3 protein: CASSSLPGLAVGNEQFF; CDR3 DNA: TGTGCCAGCAGTTCCCTCCCGGGACTAGCGGTTGGGAATGAGCAGTTCTTC
D gene: -; clone size: once; J gene: TRBJ1-4; V gene: TRBV28; CDR3 protein: CASSFLNEKLFF; CDR3 DNA: TGTGCCAGCAGTTTCCTTAATGAAAAACTGTTTTTT
D gene: TRBD1; clone size: -; J gene: TRBJ1-1; V gene: TRBV29-1; CDR3 protein: CSVGQGGTEAFF; CDR3 DNA: TGCAGCGTTGGACAGGGGGGGACTGAAGCTTTCTTT
D gene: -; clone size: -; J gene: TRBJ2-1; V gene: TRBV28; CDR3 protein: CASSSRTSSYNEQFF; CDR3 DNA: TGTGCCAGCAGTTCCCGAACGAGCTCCTACAATGAGCAGTTCTTC
D gene: -; clone size: once; J gene: TRBJ1-4; V gene: TRBV21-1; CDR3 protein: CATPDTGSEKLFF; CDR3 DNA: TGTGCCACTCCGGACACAGGAAGTGAAAAACTGTTTTTT
D gene: -; clone size: -; J gene: TRBJ2-5; V gene: TRBV12-3/TRBV12-4; CDR3 protein: CASSLEGQTQYF; CDR3 DNA: TGTGCCAGCAGTTTAGAGGGGCAGACCCAGTACTTC
D gene: -; clone size: -; J gene: TRBJ2-7; V gene: TRBV5-5; CDR3 protein: CASSLDRSSYEQYF; CDR3 DNA: TGTGCCAGCAGCTTGGACAGAAGCTCCTACGAGCAGTACTTC
D gene: -; clone size: -; J gene: TRBJ2-1; V gene: TRBV2; CDR3 protein: CASSLLGVGNEQFF; CDR3 DNA: TGTGCCAGCAGTCTCTTAGGAGTCGGCAATGAGCAGTTCTTC
D gene: -; clone size: -; J gene: TRBJ2-2; V gene: TRBV24-1; CDR3 protein: CATSGVTGNSGELFF; CDR3 DNA: TGTGCCACCAGTGGCGTAACAGGGAATTCCGGGGAGCTGTTTTTT
D gene: TRBD1; clone size: -; J gene: TRBJ1-5; V gene: TRBV19; CDR3 protein: CASSIRGTGGVRGNQPQHF; CDR3 DNA: TGTGCCAGTAGTATACGAGGGACAGGGGGCGTTCGCGGCAATCAGCCCCAGCATTTT
D gene: TRBD1; clone size: -; J gene: TRBJ1-5; V gene: TRBV28; CDR3 protein: CASKLMGQSNQPQHF; CDR3 DNA: TGTGCCAGCAAACTAATGGGACAGAGCAATCAGCCCCAGCATTTT
D gene: TRBD1; clone size: -; J gene: TRBJ2-3; V gene: TRBV10-3; CDR3 protein: CAISGGQLTDTQYF; CDR3 DNA: TGTGCCATCAGTGGGGGACAGCTCACAGATACGCAGTATTTT
D gene: TRBD2; clone size: -; J gene: TRBJ2-5; V gene: TRBV28; CDR3 protein: CASGLAGLSGGETQYF; CDR3 DNA: TGTGCCAGCGGACTAGCGGGACTTTCTGGCGGGGAGACCCAGTACTTC
D gene: -; clone size: few; J gene: TRBJ1-2; V gene: TRBV5-1; CDR3 protein: CASSLGGGIGYGYTF; CDR3 DNA: TGCGCCAGCAGCTTGGGGGGCGGGATCGGCTATGGCTACACCTTC
D gene: -; clone size: -; J gene: TRBJ1-4; V gene: TRBV14; CDR3 protein: CASSQLQQNEKLFF; CDR3 DNA: TGTGCCAGCAGCCAATTACAGCAAAATGAAAAACTGTTTTTT
D gene: -; clone size: -; J gene: TRBJ2-1; V gene: TRBV6-6; CDR3 protein: CASSNHRGLRNEQFF; CDR3 DNA: TGTGCCAGCAGTAACCACCGGGGATTGAGGAATGAGCAGTTCTTC
D gene: TRBD1; clone size: -; J gene: TRBJ2-7; V gene: TRBV18; CDR3 protein: CASSSSGGNAEQYF; CDR3 DNA: TGTGCCAGCTCATCCTCAGGGGGCAATGCCGAGCAGTACTTC
D gene: TRBD2; clone size: -; J gene: TRBJ2-5; V gene: TRBV5-1; CDR3 protein: CASSLVRAGGQETQYF; CDR3 DNA: TGCGCCAGCAGCTTGGTGCGAGCGGGGGGCCAAGAGACCCAGTACTTC
D gene: -; clone size: -; J gene: TRBJ1-5; V gene: TRBV14; CDR3 protein: CASSHRGQPQHF; CDR3 DNA: TGTGCCAGCAGCCACAGAGGGCAGCCCCAGCATTTT
D gene: TRBD1; clone size: -; J gene: TRBJ1-5; V gene: TRBV19; CDR3 protein: CASSIGTALNQPQHF; CDR3 DNA: TGTGCCAGTAGTATCGGGACAGCGCTAAATCAGCCCCAGCATTTT
D gene: TRBD2; clone size: -; J gene: TRBJ2-1; V gene: TRBV6-2/TRBV6-3; CDR3 protein: CASSFGGGAYEQFF; CDR3 DNA: TGTGCCAGCAGTTTTGGCGGGGGGGCTTATGAGCAGTTCTTC
D gene: TRBD1; clone size: few; J gene: TRBJ1-1; V gene: TRBV28; CDR3 protein: CASSSGQADTEAFF; CDR3 DNA: TGTGCCAGCAGTTCGGGACAGGCAGACACTGAAGCTTTCTTT
D gene: -; clone size: -; J gene: TRBJ1-1; V gene: TRBV5-1; CDR3 protein: CASSEGLNTEAFF; CDR3 DNA: TGCGCCAGCAGCGAGGGATTGAACACTGAAGCTTTCTTT
D gene: TRBD1; clone size: once; J gene: TRBJ1-4; V gene: TRBV24-1; CDR3 protein: CATSDPTGGTEKLFF; CDR3 DNA: TGTGCCACCAGTGACCCGACAGGGGGCACCGAAAAACTGTTTTTT
D gene: -; clone size: -; J gene: TRBJ1-1; V gene: TRBV20-1; CDR3 protein: CSATPRTEAFF; CDR3 DNA: TGCAGTGCTACGCCTCGGACTGAAGCTTTCTTT
D gene: -; clone size: -; J gene: TRBJ2-5; V gene: TRBV19; CDR3 protein: CASSMGLAGPQETQYF; CDR3 DNA: TGTGCCAGTAGTATGGGTCTCGCGGGACCCCAAGAGACCCAGTACTTC
D gene: TRBD2; clone size: -; J gene: TRBJ2-5; V gene: TRBV4-3; CDR3 protein: CASSQNGEGWDLRETQYF; CDR3 DNA: TGCGCCAGCAGCCAAAACGGGGAGGGTTGGGATCTCAGAGAGACCCAGTACTTC
D gene: -; clone size: -; J gene: TRBJ2-1; V gene: TRBV6-5; CDR3 protein: CASSYSKSRFTNEQFF; CDR3 DNA: TGTGCCAGCAGTTACTCGAAGTCCAGGTTTACAAATGAGCAGTTCTTC
D gene: -; clone size: -; J gene: TRBJ1-5; V gene: TRBV12-3/TRBV12-4; CDR3 protein: CASSLQRFSPQHF; CDR3 DNA: TGTGCCAGCAGCTTACAGCGGTTTTCGCCCCAGCATTTT
D gene: -; clone size: -; J gene: TRBJ1-1; V gene: TRBV24-1; CDR3 protein: CATSDPNYTEAFF; CDR3 DNA: TGTGCCACCAGTGATCCAAACTACACTGAAGCTTTCTTT
D gene: TRBD2; clone size: -; J gene: TRBJ2-1; V gene: TRBV5-1; CDR3 protein: CASSLASGRAFEQFF; CDR3 DNA: TGCGCCAGCAGCTTGGCCAGCGGGAGGGCATTTGAGCAGTTCTTC
D gene: -; clone size: once; J gene: TRBJ2-2; V gene: TRBV7-3; CDR3 protein: CASSSTGTNTGELFF; CDR3 DNA: TGTGCCAGCAGCTCGACCGGGACTAACACCGGGGAGCTGTTTTTT
D gene: -; clone size: once; J gene: TRBJ2-3; V gene: TRBV7-2; CDR3 protein: CASSLYQVGGAHTQYF; CDR3 DNA: TGTGCCAGCAGCTTATATCAAGTTGGGGGGGCTCATACGCAGTATTTT
D gene: -; clone size: -; J gene: TRBJ2-5; V gene: TRBV4-1; CDR3 protein: CASSQAETTQETQYF; CDR3 DNA: TGCGCCAGCAGCCAAGCCGAGACTACCCAAGAGACCCAGTACTTC
D gene: TRBD2; clone size: -; J gene: TRBJ2-3; V gene: TRBV28; CDR3 protein: CASSETSGSAYALKRDTQYF; CDR3 DNA: TGTGCCAGCAGTGAAACTAGCGGGAGCGCCTACGCTTTGAAAAGAGATACGCAGTATTTT
D gene: TRBD2; clone size: -; J gene: TRBJ2-7; V gene: TRBV6-6; CDR3 protein: CASSPRTSGSPTISYEQYF; CDR3 DNA: TGTGCCAGCAGTCCCCGGACTAGCGGGAGCCCAACCATCTCCTACGAGCAGTACTTC
D gene: -; clone size: few; J gene: TRBJ1-5; V gene: TRBV19; CDR3 protein: CASSNRRGNQPQHF; CDR3 DNA: TGTGCCAGTAGCAACAGACGCGGCAATCAGCCCCAGCATTTT